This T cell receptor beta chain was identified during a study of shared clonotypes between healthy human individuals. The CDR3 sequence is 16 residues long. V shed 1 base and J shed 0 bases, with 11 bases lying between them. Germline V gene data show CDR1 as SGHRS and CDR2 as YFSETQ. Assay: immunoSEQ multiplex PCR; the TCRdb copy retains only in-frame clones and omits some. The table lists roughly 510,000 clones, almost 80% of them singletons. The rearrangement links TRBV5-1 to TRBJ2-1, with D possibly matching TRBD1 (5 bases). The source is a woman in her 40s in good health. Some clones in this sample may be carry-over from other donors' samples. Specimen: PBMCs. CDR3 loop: CASSLRTPSSYNEQFF. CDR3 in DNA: TGCGCCAGCAGCTTGCGGACACCGAGCTCCTACAATGAGCAGTTCTTC. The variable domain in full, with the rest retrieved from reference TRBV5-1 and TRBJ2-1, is KAGVTQTPRYLIKTRGQQVTLSCSPISGHRSVSWYQQTPGQGLQFLFEYFSETQRNKGNFPGRFSGRQFSNSRSEMNVSTLELGDSALYLCASSLRTPSSYNEQFFGPGTRLTVL.